The following is a TCR beta chain sequence with its context. As yet, its antigen is unknown. The data stem from a study of T cell responses to AZD1222 COVID-19 vaccine. As for the study in general: Combined were second doses at about 4 or about 12 weeks.

V lost 8 bases, J lost 0 bases, and 7 bases stayed unmatched. There are 15 residues in the CDR3. Germline-derived CDR1 and CDR2 are SGHTA and FQGNSA. Assay used: immunoSEQ multiplex PCR; TCRdb lists only in-frame clones, some missing. The sample carries about 120,000 clones, 88% recorded once. Study-wide findings and caveats: Samples come after the peak T cell response, not at day 14. Spike-specific TCR breadth and depth went up after people got two AZD1222 doses. Vaccine-related CD4 TCRs covered spike, predominating at 160-218 and 743-854.

The chain has TRBV7-2 and TRBJ2-1; 7 positions agree with TRBD2. The sequence derives from an adult in good health. Here the sequenced sample was peripheral blood, taken on day 0 of AZD1222 vaccination. The chain's CDR3 is CASLPRGSSYNEQFF. DNA for the CDR3: TGTGCCAGCCTGCCGCGGGGGAGCTCCTACAATGAGCAGTTCTTC.